The next 5 T cell receptor beta chains were all read from a single sample in a study of blood T cell repertoires in COVID-19. The assay was immunoSEQ multiplex PCR, and TCRdb's table has in-frame clones only and misses some. The table lists fewer than 250,000 clones, roughly four fifths of them singletons, with 2.5% to 3% in the top ten. Sequencing was performed on peripheral blood. The receptors originated from a woman aged 40 to 50 with active or convalescent COVID-19.

This chain joins TRBV25-1 and TRBJ2-7; tentatively, D is TRBD2 (6 bases). The V end was cut by 3 bases, the J end by 3 bases, with 12 bases between. Germline-derived CDR1 and CDR2 are MGHDK and SYGVNS. The CDR3 spans 14 residues. The CDR3 coding sequence is TGTGCCAGCAGTGATGGTCAGGAGGGCTACGAGCAGTACTTC. It codes for CASSDGQEGYEQYF.

The chain recombines TRBV9 with TRBJ1-2, with D perhaps TRBD1 (5 bases). The germline V gene encodes CDR1 SGDLS and CDR2 YYNGEE. With 3 bases removed from V and 7 bases from J, the gap between germline ends came to 16 bases. The CDR3 consists of 14 residues. The CDR3 is CASSGGSLTRGYTF. The CDR3 DNA is TGTGCCAGCAGCGGGGGCTCCCTTACGCGTGGCTACACCTTC. Looking up the rest from reference TRBV9 and TRBJ1-2 gives the full variable domain: DSGVTQTPKHLITATGQRVTLRCSPRSGDLSVYWYQQSLDQGLQFLIQYYNGEERAKGNILERFSAQQFPDLHSELNLSSLELGDSALYFCASSGGSLTRGYTFGSGTRLTVV.

The chain recombines TRBV19 with TRBJ1-2; possibly TRBD1 for D (5 bases). V was clipped by 4 bases and J by 4 bases, with 10 bases between them. Germline CDR1 and CDR2: LNHDA and SQIVND (reference sequence). The CDR3 extends over 13 amino acids. The CDR3 DNA follows: TGTGCCAGTAGTAACGCCGGGGGCTATGGCTACACCTTC. This encodes CASSNAGGYGYTF. The complete variable domain, with remaining parts taken from reference TRBV19 and TRBJ1-2, reads DGGITQSPKYLFRKEGQNVTLSCEQNLNHDAMYWYRQDPGQGLRLIYYSQIVNDFQKGDIAEGYSVSREKKESFPLTVTSAQKNPTAFYLCASSNAGGYGYTFGSGTRLTVV.

The chain uses TRBV15 and TRBJ1-6; weak D call: TRBD1 (5 bases). The germline V gene has CDR1 LNHNV and CDR2 YYDKDF (reference sequence). The V end was cut by 4 bases, the J end by 14 bases, with 15 bases between. The CDR3 is 13 amino acids. CDR3 DNA: TGTGCCACCAGCATCGTCAGGGAGGCGGCCCTCCACTTT. Amino acids: CATSIVREAALHF. Based on the CDR3 plus reference TRBV15 and TRBJ1-6, the full variable domain is DAMVIQNPRYQVTQFGKPVTLSCSQTLNHNVMYWYQQKSSQAPKLLFHYYDKDFNNEADTPDNFQSRRPNTSFCFLDIRSPGLGDTAMYLCATSIVREAALHFGNGTRLTVT.

The chain uses TRBV19 and TRBJ2-7; 7 positions match TRBD2. Germline trimming cut 7 bases from V and 4 bases from J; bases unmatched to any gene: 16. Germline loops: CDR1 LNHDA, CDR2 SQIVND (reference sequence). CDR3 size: 16 residues. The CDR3 nucleotides read TGTGCCAGTAATTCCGGAAGGGGCGGGAGTATTTACGAGCAGTACTTC. Translating gives CASNSGRGGSIYEQYF.